These T cell receptor beta chains were read from a single sample in a study of cytomegalovirus exposure and HLA in healthy donors. Sequencing was performed with immunoSEQ multiplex PCR; in TCRdb, only in-frame clones are kept and a portion is missing. Among 100,000 to 150,000 clones listed, under 80% were seen once. The sequencing sample was made of PBMCs. Every receptor here comes from a man aged 35-49 years in good health and CMV-seropositive. CDR3s include the opening cysteine and the closing phenylalanine or tryptophan. The D gene is left open where the match is weak. Expanded clones get a size class; other rows say once, few or many, or leave the size out.

clone size,D gene,V gene,J gene,CDR3 protein,CDR3 DNA
once,TRBD2,TRBV5-1,TRBJ2-5,CASSLQTSGGQETQYF,TGCGCCAGCAGCTTGCAGACTAGCGGGGGGCAAGAGACCCAGTACTTC
once,.,TRBV19,TRBJ2-4,CAASTRGAKNIQYF,TGTGCCGCCTCGACGAGAGGGGCCAAAAACATTCAGTACTTC
.,.,TRBV29-1,TRBJ1-2,CSVTDSTMSYTF,TGCAGCGTGACGGACAGCACCATGAGCTACACCTTC
.,.,TRBV20-1,TRBJ2-5,CSAPKAGTQYF,TGCAGTGCGCCGAAGGCGGGGACCCAGTACTTC
once,TRBD2,TRBV7-7,TRBJ2-1,CASSPSGSSYNEQFF,TGTGCTAGCAGTCCGAGCGGGAGCTCCTACAATGAGCAGTTCTTC
few,.,TRBV30,TRBJ2-7,CAWSVAGTYEQYF,TGTGCCTGGAGTGTAGCAGGGACCTACGAGCAGTACTTC
.,TRBD2,TRBV5-1,TRBJ2-3,CASSLEGGGAPDTQYF,TGCGCCAGCAGCTTGGAGGGCGGGGGGGCCCCAGATACGCAGTATTTT
few,.,TRBV7-8,TRBJ1-4,CASSPLRGEKLFF,TGTGCCAGCAGCCCCCTACGGGGTGAAAAACTGTTTTTT
.,TRBD1,TRBV7-3,TRBJ2-5,CASSPTGTLGTQYF,TGTGCCAGCAGCCCGACAGGGACGCTCGGGACCCAGTACTTC
.,.,TRBV6-1,TRBJ1-5,CASSEVGGEQPQHF,TGTGCCAGCAGTGAGGTCGGAGGGGAACAGCCCCAGCATTTT
.,.,TRBV5-6,TRBJ1-6,CASSLGVTDGSPLHF,TGTGCCAGCAGCTTGGGGGTTACTGACGGGTCACCCCTCCACTTT
.,TRBD1,TRBV13,TRBJ1-5,CASSLGQASNQPQHF,TGTGCCAGCAGCCTTGGACAGGCGAGCAATCAGCCCCAGCATTTT
.,TRBD2,TRBV7-8,TRBJ2-7,CASSQKGTSPYEQYF,TGTGCCAGCAGCCAAAAGGGGACTAGCCCCTACGAGCAGTACTTC
.,TRBD2,TRBV5-1,TRBJ2-1,CASSLAELAGGPRSYNEQFF,TGCGCCAGCAGCTTGGCCGAGCTAGCGGGAGGGCCACGCTCCTACAATGAGCAGTTCTTC
.,TRBD2,TRBV6-6,TRBJ2-1,CASTLRGTSGTNEQFF,TGTGCCAGCACCCTTCGCGGGACTAGCGGGACCAATGAGCAGTTCTTC
.,.,TRBV29-1,TRBJ1-1,CSADPAFF,TGCAGCGCTGATCCGGCTTTCTTT
.,.,TRBV2,TRBJ1-2,CASSGELAGYTF,TGTGCCAGCAGTGGGGAGTTGGCTGGCTACACCTTC
few,TRBD1,TRBV19,TRBJ2-2,CASSIYSGQGAIGTGELFF,TGTGCCAGTAGTATTTACTCGGGACAGGGGGCTATAGGGACCGGGGAGCTGTTTTTT
.,TRBD2,TRBV6-6,TRBJ2-2,CASSVLAPMIGELFF,TGTGCCAGCTCCGTACTAGCGCCGATGATCGGGGAGCTGTTTTTT
.,.,TRBV7-3,TRBJ1-1,CASSLTRLSTEAFF,TGTGCCAGCAGCTTAACGAGGCTGAGCACTGAAGCTTTCTTT
.,.,TRBV6-1,TRBJ2-7,CASSEARSRNYEQYF,TGTGCCAGCAGTGAAGCGCGTAGCCGTAACTACGAGCAGTACTTC
.,TRBD1,TRBV7-2,TRBJ1-2,CASSARTGHNYGYTF,TGTGCCAGCAGCGCCCGGACAGGGCATAACTATGGCTACACCTTC
.,TRBD1,TRBV10-3,TRBJ2-1,CAISRDRGRDEQFF,TGTGCCATCAGCCGGGACAGGGGGCGCGATGAGCAGTTCTTC
.,.,TRBV18,TRBJ1-3,CASSPQSVVLGNTIYF,TGTGCCAGCTCACCACAATCGGTAGTGCTTGGAAACACCATATATTTT
.,.,TRBV14,TRBJ2-7,CASSNPGGPGEQYF,TGTGCCAGCAGCAACCCCGGGGGGCCGGGTGAGCAGTACTTC
.,.,TRBV10-3,TRBJ2-2,CASVSREGTGELFF,TGTGCCTCCGTAAGCAGGGAAGGAACCGGGGAGCTGTTTTTT
once,TRBD2,TRBV5-4,TRBJ2-7,CASSLSGSFGYEQYF,TGTGCCAGCTCCCTTAGCGGGAGCTTCGGCTACGAGCAGTACTTC
once,.,TRBV28,TRBJ2-3,CASSSSWGGGTDTQYF,TGTGCCAGCAGTTCCTCGTGGGGCGGAGGCACAGATACGCAGTATTTT
.,.,TRBV15,TRBJ1-4,CATSRDWGGEEKLFF,TGTGCCACCAGCAGAGATTGGGGGGGGGAGGAAAAACTGTTTTTT
.,TRBD2,TRBV5-1,TRBJ2-1,CASSRGGGAGEQFF,TGCGCCAGCAGTCGAGGCGGGGGGGCAGGTGAGCAGTTCTTC
few,TRBD1,TRBV19,TRBJ1-5,CASSAGTGGLGPQHF,TGTGCCAGTAGCGCCGGGACAGGGGGTTTAGGGCCCCAGCATTTT
once,TRBD2,TRBV10-3,TRBJ2-3,CAISFAGGVSTDTQYF,TGTGCCATCAGTTTCGCGGGGGGCGTAAGCACAGATACGCAGTATTTT
.,TRBD1,TRBV4-1,TRBJ2-1,CASRIWTGAGDEQFF,TGCGCCAGCAGGATATGGACAGGGGCAGGCGATGAGCAGTTCTTC
.,.,TRBV5-5,TRBJ1-4,CASSFDRQNEKLFF,TGTGCCAGCAGTTTTGACAGACAGAATGAAAAACTGTTTTTT
.,TRBD1,TRBV19,TRBJ1-4,CASQLPGGSNEKLFF,TGTGCCAGTCAGCTCCCAGGGGGCTCTAATGAAAAACTGTTTTTT
.,TRBD1,TRBV18,TRBJ1-4,CASSLSEAGQGEEKLFF,TGTGCCAGCTCACTCTCGGAGGCGGGACAGGGAGAGGAAAAACTGTTTTTT
.,.,TRBV30,TRBJ2-5,CAWSVRSEGTQYF,TGTGCCTGGAGTGTACGGTCGGAGGGGACCCAGTACTTC
.,.,TRBV11-3,TRBJ1-6,CASSLVGDSPLHF,TGTGCCAGCAGCTTAGTCGGGGATTCACCCCTCCACTTT